The sequence of this T cell receptor (beta chain) was determined in a study of T cells in localized non-small cell lung cancer. V gave up 5 bases and J gave up 3 bases, with 20 bases separating them. The CDR3 loop spans 16 amino acids. Germline V gene sequence: CDR1 MNHEY, CDR2 SMNVEV (reference sequence). The protocol was immunoSEQ multiplex PCR, while the TCRdb copy is restricted to in-frame clones and leaves out a portion. The data show 65,000 to 95,000 clones, with 60% to 85% seen just once and 15% to 20% held by the top ten. Study results and caveats: Adjacent lung held a median 57 of the top 100 tumor clones. Tumor showed lower T cell clonality than uninvolved adjacent lung, where it was highest.

Concerning this clone itself: Antigen unknown.

The chain recombines TRBV27 with TRBJ2-7, with a tentative D call TRBD1 (6 bases). The TCR sequence derives from a man aged 35-75 years with stage II squamous cell lung carcinoma. This material consisted of PBMCs, taken before any cancer treatment. DNA of the CDR3: TGTGCCAGCAGTCCCGACCCGACAGGAACTTACTACGAGCAGTACTTC. Amino acids: CASSPDPTGTYYEQYF.